This TCR beta chain was identified during a study of OX40 agonist ivuxolimab in advanced cancers. On the study more broadly: Patients received ivuxolimab, an agonistic anti-OX40 (CD134) antibody. Previous treatment with anti-PD-1, anti-PD-L1 or anti-CTLA-4 therapy was allowed; roughly 40% had received some. The study's findings and limits: The investigators did not determine what antigen specificity the expanded peripheral T cells had.

Patients were ruled out by autoimmune disease history or systemic immunosuppression. About this clone itself: Its antigen is not identified.

The data were produced by immunoSEQ multiplex PCR, yet TCRdb's version contains in-frame clones alone and is incomplete. The data show roughly 60,000 clones, with approximately 79% seen just once and approximately 2% held by the top ten. This receptor was taken from an adult with an advanced solid tumor such as melanoma, head and neck, liver or kidney cancer. Sequencing was performed on CD4+ or CD8+ T cells sorted from blood, taken in a trial of the OX40 agonist ivuxolimab.

The CDR3 region is CASSPPSSYEQYF. The CDR3, as DNA: TGCGCCAGCAGCCCCCCCTCTTCCTACGAGCAGTACTTC. The chain combines TRBV5-1 with TRBJ2-7; D not certain. The germline V and J ends were trimmed by 4 bases and 1 base, with 9 bases remaining between them. The CDR3 spans 13 residues. CDR1 and CDR2 (germline): SGHRS, YFSETQ.